This T cell receptor (beta chain) emerged from a study of Ad26.COV2.S vaccination and SARS-CoV-2 variants. Across the study: In the study, Ad26.COV2.S was injected intramuscularly once, or twice 56 days apart.

Treatment meaning: 15 to 20 received Ad26.COV2.S at low or high dose, single or two shots; roughly 5 received placebo; per-sample allocation not given. The samples date from day 63 after the first vaccine or placebo injection. An Ad26 vector was used to express Wuhan-strain SARS-CoV-2 spike as the vaccine. The CDR3 has 13 residues. Germline assignment: CDR1 MGHRA and CDR2 YSYEKL. V was shortened by 4 bases and J by 6 bases, with 10 bases between the two germline ends. Generated by immunoSEQ multiplex PCR, the TCRdb table keeps only in-frame clones and is missing some. The data show 450,000 to 550,000 clones, with roughly 87% seen just once and around 2.6% held by the top ten. Whole-study findings and limits: Non-spike TCR breadth did not differ much between vaccine and placebo recipients. The authors reported substantial breadth in spike-specific CD8+ and CD4+ T cell responses after vaccination.

Regarding this clone: Its antigen is still unknown.

The receptor comes from a person between 18 and 59 years old who received the Ad26.COV2.S COVID-19 vaccine or a placebo. Sequences were derived from peripheral blood, sampled in a trial of Ad26.COV2.S vaccine versus placebo. The rearrangement joins TRBV4-1 to TRBJ2-1; the D is unclear. The CDR3, as DNA: TGCGCCAGCAGCCCGCGAATCGTCAATGAGCAGTTCTTC. This codes for CASSPRIVNEQFF.